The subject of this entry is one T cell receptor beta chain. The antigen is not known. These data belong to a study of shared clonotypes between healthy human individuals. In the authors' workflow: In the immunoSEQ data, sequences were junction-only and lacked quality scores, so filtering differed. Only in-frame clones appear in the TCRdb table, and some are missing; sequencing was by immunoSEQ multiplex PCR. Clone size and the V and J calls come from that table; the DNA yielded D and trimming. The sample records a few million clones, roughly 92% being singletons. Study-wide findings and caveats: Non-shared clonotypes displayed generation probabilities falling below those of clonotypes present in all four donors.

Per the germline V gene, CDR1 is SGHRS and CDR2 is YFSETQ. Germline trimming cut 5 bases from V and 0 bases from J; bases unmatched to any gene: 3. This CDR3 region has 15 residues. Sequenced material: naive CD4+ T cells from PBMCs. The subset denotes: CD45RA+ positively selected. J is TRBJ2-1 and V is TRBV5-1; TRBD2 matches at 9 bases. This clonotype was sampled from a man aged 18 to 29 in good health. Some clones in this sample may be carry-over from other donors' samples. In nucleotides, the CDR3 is TGCGCCAGCAGAAATAGCGGGAGCTCCTACAATGAGCAGTTCTTC. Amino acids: CASRNSGSSYNEQFF. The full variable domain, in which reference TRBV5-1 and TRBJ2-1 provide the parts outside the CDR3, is KAGVTQTPRYLIKTRGQQVTLSCSPISGHRSVSWYQQTPGQGLQFLFEYFSETQRNKGNFPGRFSGRQFSNSRSEMNVSTLELGDSALYLCASRNSGSSYNEQFFGPGTRLTVL.